This entry concerns a single T cell receptor beta chain. Antigen: not known. The data are from a study of monozygotic twins with inflammatory bowel disease. Study results and caveats: No discrimination was achieved between different T cell subtypes. IBD patients showed reduced TCRbeta diversity (inverse Simpson) versus healthy co-twins.

The CDR3 spans 16 residues. The germline V gene has CDR1 SGHTA and CDR2 FQGNSA. Each CDR3 protein gets one entry in TCRdb, which reprocessed the 5' RACE reads and gives no DNA. The listing contains about 440,000 distinct CDR3 sequences. The genes are TRBV7-2 and TRBJ2-5; the TRBD2 assignment by TCRdb is unverifiable without DNA. What was sequenced was blood. This clonotype was obtained from a human donor with ulcerative colitis or Crohn's disease, or a healthy co-twin of an affected twin (not recorded which). The CDR3 is CASSFGTSGRRETQYF.